This T cell receptor (beta chain) was identified in a study of T cell changes during pregnancy in multiple sclerosis. In this sample, this clone turned up once. Measured with immunoSEQ multiplex PCR; TCRdb has only the in-frame clones, and not every one. The sample yields around 40,000 clones, just over 90% seen once. Germline V gene sequence: CDR1 LGHNT, CDR2 FRNRAP. The CDR3 extends over 15 amino acids. The junction had 9 bases not matched to a gene; V was cut back by 6 bases and J by 3 bases. J is TRBJ2-3 and V is TRBV12-5; 7 bases are a match to TRBD1. This sequence originates from a female donor with multiple sclerosis, enrolled in a pregnancy study. The sequences come from CD4+ T cells from peripheral blood mononuclear cells, collected in the third trimester of pregnancy. CDR3 region: CASGLGQGETDTQYF. In nucleotides, the CDR3 is TGTGCTAGTGGCCTCGGGCAGGGGGAAACAGATACGCAGTATTTT. Full variable domain (remainder filled in from reference TRBV12-5 and TRBJ2-3): DARVTQTPRHKVTEMGQEVTMRCQPILGHNTVFWYRQTMMQGLELLAYFRNRAPLDDSGMPKDRFSAEMPDATLATLKIQPSEPRDSAVYFCASGLGQGETDTQYFGPGTRLTVL.